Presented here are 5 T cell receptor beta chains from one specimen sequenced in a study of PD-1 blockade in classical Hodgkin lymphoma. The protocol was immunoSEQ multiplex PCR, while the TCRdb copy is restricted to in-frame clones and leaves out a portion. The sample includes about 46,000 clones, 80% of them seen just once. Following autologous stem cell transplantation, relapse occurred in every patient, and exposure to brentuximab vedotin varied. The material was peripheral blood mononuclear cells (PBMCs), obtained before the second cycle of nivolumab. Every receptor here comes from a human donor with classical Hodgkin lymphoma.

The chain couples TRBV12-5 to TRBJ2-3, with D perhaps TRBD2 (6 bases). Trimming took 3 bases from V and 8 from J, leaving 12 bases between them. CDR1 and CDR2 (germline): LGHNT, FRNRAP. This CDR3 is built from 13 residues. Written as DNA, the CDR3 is TGTGCTAGTGGTTTAGTGGGGACTCGTACGCAGTATTTT. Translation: CASGLVGTRTQYF.

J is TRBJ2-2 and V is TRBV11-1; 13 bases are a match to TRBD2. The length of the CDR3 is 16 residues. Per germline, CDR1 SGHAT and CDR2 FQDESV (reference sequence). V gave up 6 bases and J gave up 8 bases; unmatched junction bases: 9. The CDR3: CASSSTSGRAGGELFF. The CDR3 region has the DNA TGTGCCAGCAGTTCCACTAGCGGGAGGGCCGGAGGGGAGCTGTTTTTT.

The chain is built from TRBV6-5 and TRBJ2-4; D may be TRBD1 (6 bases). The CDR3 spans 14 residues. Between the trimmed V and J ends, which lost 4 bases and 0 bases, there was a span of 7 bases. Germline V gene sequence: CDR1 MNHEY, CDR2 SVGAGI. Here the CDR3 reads CASSWGLAKNIQYF. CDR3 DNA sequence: TGTGCCAGCAGTTGGGGGCTAGCCAAAAACATTCAGTACTTC.

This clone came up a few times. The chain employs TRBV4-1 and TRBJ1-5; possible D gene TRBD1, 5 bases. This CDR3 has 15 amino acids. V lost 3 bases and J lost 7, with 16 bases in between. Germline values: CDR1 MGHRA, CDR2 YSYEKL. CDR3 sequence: CASSQKGWGEQPQHF. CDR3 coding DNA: TGCGCCAGCAGCCAGAAAGGATGGGGGGAACAGCCCCAGCATTTT.

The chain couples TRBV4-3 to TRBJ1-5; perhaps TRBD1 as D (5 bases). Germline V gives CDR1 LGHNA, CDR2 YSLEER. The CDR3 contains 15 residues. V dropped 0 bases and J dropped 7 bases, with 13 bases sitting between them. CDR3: CASSQDRARSQPQHF. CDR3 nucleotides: TGCGCCAGCAGCCAAGACAGGGCGAGAAGCCAGCCCCAGCATTTT.